This TCR beta chain was captured by sequencing in a study of T cell repertoires in cytomegalovirus infection. Notes on this clonotype: Its antigen is unknown.

TCRdb redid the calling of the reads with MiXCR, one entry per CDR3 protein. The sample shows 450,000 to 600,000 distinct CDR3 sequences, approximately 46% of them seen only once. The CDR3 length is 16 residues. Germline assignment: CDR1 LNHDA and CDR2 SQIVND (reference sequence). The J segment lost 3 bases and the V segment lost 3 bases, leaving 6 bases of the junction unmatched. The chain employs TRBV19 and TRBJ2-1, with TRBD2 identical over 9 bases. Sequenced material: cultured PBMCs, taken from culture after CMV antigen stimulation. The receptor was isolated from a human donor in good health (CMV status not recorded). Some clones in this sample may be carry-over from other donors' samples. CDR3 protein: CASSIPGRGGYNEQFF. As DNA, the CDR3 is TGTGCCAGTAGTATTCCGGGGCGGGGGGGCTACAATGAGCAGTTCTTC.